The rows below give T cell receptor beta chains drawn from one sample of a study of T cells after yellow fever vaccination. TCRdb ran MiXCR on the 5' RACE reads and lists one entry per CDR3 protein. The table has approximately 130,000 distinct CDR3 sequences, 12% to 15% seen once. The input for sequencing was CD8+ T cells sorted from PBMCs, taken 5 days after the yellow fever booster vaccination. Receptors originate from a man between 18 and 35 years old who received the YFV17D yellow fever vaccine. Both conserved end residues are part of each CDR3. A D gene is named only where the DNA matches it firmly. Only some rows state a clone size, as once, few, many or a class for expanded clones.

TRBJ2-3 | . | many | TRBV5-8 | TGTGCCAGCAGCCGAGACCCTCTTGCGGGGATCACAGATACGCAGTATTTT | CASSRDPLAGITDTQYF
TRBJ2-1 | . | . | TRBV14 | TGTGCCAGCGGGAACAATGAGCAGTTCTTC | CASGNNEQFF
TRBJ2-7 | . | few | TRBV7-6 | TGTGCCAGCAGCTTTGGGGTCAGAGTCCACGAGCAGTACTTC | CASSFGVRVHEQYF
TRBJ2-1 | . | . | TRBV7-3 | TGTGCCAGCAGCGCATCTTTGGGGCATGAGCAGTTCTTC | CASSASLGHEQFF
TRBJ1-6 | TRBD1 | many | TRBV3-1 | TGTGCCAGCAGCCAAGAAGGGACAGGGACTAATTCACCCCTCCACTTT | CASSQEGTGTNSPLHF
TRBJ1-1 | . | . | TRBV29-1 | TGCAGCGTTGATTTAGGGCGTAAAGTATTCACTGAAGCTTTCTTT | CSVDLGRKVFTEAFF
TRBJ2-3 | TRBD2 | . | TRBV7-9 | TGTGCCAGCAGCTTAGCTAGCGGGGGTTCCACAGATACGCAGTATTTT | CASSLASGGSTDTQYF
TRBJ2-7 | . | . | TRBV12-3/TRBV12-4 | TGTGCCAGCAGTTTCGGGGGTCCGTGGGAGCAGTACTTC | CASSFGGPWEQYF
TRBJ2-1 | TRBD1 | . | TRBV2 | TGTGCCAGCAGATACCGGGACAGGGGTAACAATGAGCAGTTCTTC | CASRYRDRGNNEQFF
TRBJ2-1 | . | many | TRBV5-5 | TGTGCCAGCAGCTTGGCCGGTCTGTACAATGAGCAGTTCTTC | CASSLAGLYNEQFF
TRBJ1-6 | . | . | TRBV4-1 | TGCGCCAGCAGCCAAGACTCGATGTGGTCCTATAATTCACCCCTCCACTTT | CASSQDSMWSYNSPLHF
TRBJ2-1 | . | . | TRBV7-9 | TGTGCCAGCAGCTCTTCCGGGACAACATTCGGTGAGCAGTTCTTC | CASSSSGTTFGEQFF